The clone carrying this T cell receptor (beta chain) has a handful of counts. The antigen remains unidentified. V was trimmed by 5 bases and J by 2 bases, leaving 10 bases between them. CDR1 is SEHNR and CDR2 is FQNEAQ in the germline V gene (reference sequence). This CDR3 region has 13 residues. TCR beta CDR3 regions were amplified from RNA. The HTBI primer set was used in a first-round RT-PCR of the TCR CDR3. One entry per CDR3 protein, called by TCRdb with MiXCR from the multiplex PCR reads. The repertoire holds around 300,000 distinct CDR3 sequences, approximately 15% seen once, with 20% to 25% in the top ten. This entry is derived from a study of T cells in Graves' hyperthyroidism and ophthalmopathy. Study-wide results and limits: Ophthalmopathy, as predicted by the model, came a median about seven months after the prediction.

Hyperthyroidism had been newly diagnosed in patients aged 18 to 65, and its duration was under 2 months. This TCR came from a woman younger than 45 with Graves' hyperthyroidism. V usage is TRBV7-9 and J usage is TRBJ2-7, with TRBD2 as a possible D gene (5 bases). What was sequenced was blood. The CDR3 loop is CASSPGVAYEQYF. The DNA of the CDR3 is TGTGCCAGCAGCCCCGGGGTGGCCTACGAGCAGTACTTC.